This is a list of T cell receptor beta chains from one sample in a study of cytomegalovirus exposure and HLA in healthy donors. Repertoires were generated with immunoSEQ multiplex PCR, while TCRdb's copy carries only in-frame clones and drops some. The sample consists of around 150,000 clones, approximately 74% of them appearing once. The sample comprised PBMCs. Source of these receptors: a woman aged 30 to 39 in good health and CMV-seronegative. Both conserved end residues are part of each CDR3. Each record gives: CDR3 DNA, CDR3 protein, CDR3 length, V gene, D gene, clone size, J gene. A D gene is named only where the DNA matches it firmly. Size values are once, few and many counts, or a class for expanded clones, and some rows have none.

CDR3 DNA: TGTGCCAGCAGTGCCAGGGGAGCCGGGGAGCTGTTTTTT
CDR3 protein: CASSARGAGELFF
CDR3 length: 13
V gene: TRBV2
D gene: -
clone size: -
J gene: TRBJ2-2

CDR3 DNA: TGTGCCAGCAGGGTAGCGGGAGGGGGAGAGACCCAGTACTTC
CDR3 protein: CASRVAGGGETQYF
CDR3 length: 14
V gene: TRBV27
D gene: TRBD2
clone size: -
J gene: TRBJ2-5

CDR3 DNA: TGTGCCAGCAGCGTAGGGGCTACAGTATATCACCAAGAGACCCAGTACTTC
CDR3 protein: CASSVGATVYHQETQYF
CDR3 length: 17
V gene: TRBV9
D gene: -
clone size: -
J gene: TRBJ2-5

CDR3 DNA: TGTGCCACCAGCAGAGAACACAGCAATCAGCCCCAGCATTTT
CDR3 protein: CATSREHSNQPQHF
CDR3 length: 14
V gene: TRBV15
D gene: -
clone size: -
J gene: TRBJ1-5

CDR3 DNA: TGTGCCAGCAGTTCTACCCCGGACAGGGGAAACACCATATATTTT
CDR3 protein: CASSSTPDRGNTIYF
CDR3 length: 15
V gene: TRBV28
D gene: TRBD1
clone size: -
J gene: TRBJ1-3

CDR3 DNA: TGTGCCAGTAGTTCGCGGGGCGCAGATACGCAGTATTTT
CDR3 protein: CASSSRGADTQYF
CDR3 length: 13
V gene: TRBV19
D gene: -
clone size: -
J gene: TRBJ2-3

CDR3 DNA: TGTGCCAGTAGTCAGGACAGGGTTGATGAGCAGTTCTTC
CDR3 protein: CASSQDRVDEQFF
CDR3 length: 13
V gene: TRBV19
D gene: TRBD1
clone size: -
J gene: TRBJ2-1

CDR3 DNA: TGTGCCAGCAGGCCCGCTGGGGCAGAGACCCAGTACTTC
CDR3 protein: CASRPAGAETQYF
CDR3 length: 13
V gene: TRBV13
D gene: -
clone size: -
J gene: TRBJ2-5

CDR3 DNA: TGTGCCAGCAGTGGGGGGGTCTCTGGAAACACCATATATTTT
CDR3 protein: CASSGGVSGNTIYF
CDR3 length: 14
V gene: TRBV2
D gene: -
clone size: -
J gene: TRBJ1-3

CDR3 DNA: TGTGCCAGCTCACTGGCTGTCAACACTGAAGCTTTCTTT
CDR3 protein: CASSLAVNTEAFF
CDR3 length: 13
V gene: TRBV18
D gene: -
clone size: -
J gene: TRBJ1-1

CDR3 DNA: TGCGCCAGCAGCCAAGATCGACAGGGGTCCCTGGTGGGGGCTTTCTTT
CDR3 protein: CASSQDRQGSLVGAFF
CDR3 length: 16
V gene: TRBV4-3
D gene: TRBD1
clone size: -
J gene: TRBJ1-1

CDR3 DNA: TGTGCCAGCACCCAACCGGGACAGGCTTTCACTGAAGCTTTCTTT
CDR3 protein: CASTQPGQAFTEAFF
CDR3 length: 15
V gene: TRBV6-6
D gene: TRBD1
clone size: -
J gene: TRBJ1-1

CDR3 DNA: TGTGCCAGCAGCCCAAGGACGGGGACAGATACGCAGTATTTT
CDR3 protein: CASSPRTGTDTQYF
CDR3 length: 14
V gene: TRBV7-9
D gene: -
clone size: -
J gene: TRBJ2-3

CDR3 DNA: TGTGCCAGCAGCGTAGGATCCCGGAGAATGAGGGAGACCCAGTACTTC
CDR3 protein: CASSVGSRRMRETQYF
CDR3 length: 16
V gene: TRBV9
D gene: -
clone size: -
J gene: TRBJ2-5

CDR3 DNA: TGTGCCAGCAGCATATTAGTCACCGGGGAGCTGTTTTTT
CDR3 protein: CASSILVTGELFF
CDR3 length: 13
V gene: TRBV9
D gene: -
clone size: -
J gene: TRBJ2-2

CDR3 DNA: TGTGCTAGTGGTTTGAGTCTCGGACTAGCGGGAGGATCGGGCGAGCAGTACTTC
CDR3 protein: CASGLSLGLAGGSGEQYF
CDR3 length: 18
V gene: TRBV12-5
D gene: TRBD2
clone size: -
J gene: TRBJ2-7

CDR3 DNA: TGTGCCAGCAGGAAGACCGGGTCCGGTCAGCCCCAGCATTTT
CDR3 protein: CASRKTGSGQPQHF
CDR3 length: 14
V gene: TRBV28
D gene: -
clone size: -
J gene: TRBJ1-5

CDR3 DNA: TGCGCCAGCAGCTCCGGACAGGGCCCTACCGGGGAGCTGTTTTTT
CDR3 protein: CASSSGQGPTGELFF
CDR3 length: 15
V gene: TRBV5-1
D gene: TRBD1
clone size: -
J gene: TRBJ2-2

CDR3 DNA: TGTGCCAGCAATGGGGGGGGCCAACACGGGGAGCTGTTTTTT
CDR3 protein: CASNGGGQHGELFF
CDR3 length: 14
V gene: TRBV6-6
D gene: -
clone size: -
J gene: TRBJ2-2

CDR3 DNA: TGTGCCAGCGAGCGGGCAGTCCGCTCCTACGAGCAGTACTTC
CDR3 protein: CASERAVRSYEQYF
CDR3 length: 14
V gene: TRBV2
D gene: -
clone size: -
J gene: TRBJ2-7

CDR3 DNA: TGTGCCAGCAGCTTGGAGTCTAGCGTTAACACCGGGGAGCTGTTTTTT
CDR3 protein: CASSLESSVNTGELFF
CDR3 length: 16
V gene: TRBV5-4
D gene: -
clone size: -
J gene: TRBJ2-2

CDR3 DNA: TGTGCCAGCGGTCGGCTCGGGGGGAACACAGATACGCAGTATTTT
CDR3 protein: CASGRLGGNTDTQYF
CDR3 length: 15
V gene: TRBV28
D gene: TRBD2
clone size: -
J gene: TRBJ2-3

CDR3 DNA: TGTGCCAGCAGCTTAGTAGGGACAGCGATTCTTTCTGGAAACACCATATATTTT
CDR3 protein: CASSLVGTAILSGNTIYF
CDR3 length: 18
V gene: TRBV7-6
D gene: TRBD1
clone size: -
J gene: TRBJ1-3

CDR3 DNA: TGTGCCAGCAGCATACAGGGGGCGCGAGCGGCTTTCTCCTACAATGAGCAGTTCTTC
CDR3 protein: CASSIQGARAAFSYNEQFF
CDR3 length: 19
V gene: TRBV11-1
D gene: TRBD1
clone size: -
J gene: TRBJ2-1

CDR3 DNA: TGTGCCAGCAGCTTTAGAACAGGTCGAGGCTACACCTTC
CDR3 protein: CASSFRTGRGYTF
CDR3 length: 13
V gene: TRBV7-3
D gene: -
clone size: -
J gene: TRBJ1-2

CDR3 DNA: TGTGCCAGCAGTGATGCACTAGCGGGAGGCTACGAGCAGTACTTC
CDR3 protein: CASSDALAGGYEQYF
CDR3 length: 15
V gene: TRBV2
D gene: TRBD2
clone size: few
J gene: TRBJ2-7

CDR3 DNA: TGCGCCAGCAGCCAAGATAGAAAAACGGGAGCTAATGAGCAGTACTTC
CDR3 protein: CASSQDRKTGANEQYF
CDR3 length: 16
V gene: TRBV4-1
D gene: -
clone size: -
J gene: TRBJ2-7

CDR3 DNA: TGTGCCAGTACCTTAGTTGGGAGTTTTCAGCCCCAGCATTTT
CDR3 protein: CASTLVGSFQPQHF
CDR3 length: 14
V gene: TRBV19
D gene: -
clone size: -
J gene: TRBJ1-5

CDR3 DNA: TGTGCCAGCAAGGGGACTCTGCCTAGCACAGATACGCAGTATTTT
CDR3 protein: CASKGTLPSTDTQYF
CDR3 length: 15
V gene: TRBV2
D gene: -
clone size: -
J gene: TRBJ2-3

CDR3 DNA: TGTGCCAGCATGGAGGGGCTATCCTACGAGCAGTACTTC
CDR3 protein: CASMEGLSYEQYF
CDR3 length: 13
V gene: TRBV7-2
D gene: -
clone size: -
J gene: TRBJ2-7

CDR3 DNA: TGCAGCGTTGAGGGACAGGGAAGTACCGGGGAGCTGTTTTTT
CDR3 protein: CSVEGQGSTGELFF
CDR3 length: 14
V gene: TRBV29-1
D gene: TRBD1
clone size: -
J gene: TRBJ2-2

CDR3 DNA: TGTGCCTGGAGCCTAGCGGACACAGATACGCAGTATTTT
CDR3 protein: CAWSLADTDTQYF
CDR3 length: 13
V gene: TRBV30
D gene: TRBD2
clone size: -
J gene: TRBJ2-3

CDR3 DNA: TGTGCCAGCTCTCCAGGAACAGGCCCTTACGAGCAGTACTTC
CDR3 protein: CASSPGTGPYEQYF
CDR3 length: 14
V gene: TRBV18
D gene: -
clone size: -
J gene: TRBJ2-7